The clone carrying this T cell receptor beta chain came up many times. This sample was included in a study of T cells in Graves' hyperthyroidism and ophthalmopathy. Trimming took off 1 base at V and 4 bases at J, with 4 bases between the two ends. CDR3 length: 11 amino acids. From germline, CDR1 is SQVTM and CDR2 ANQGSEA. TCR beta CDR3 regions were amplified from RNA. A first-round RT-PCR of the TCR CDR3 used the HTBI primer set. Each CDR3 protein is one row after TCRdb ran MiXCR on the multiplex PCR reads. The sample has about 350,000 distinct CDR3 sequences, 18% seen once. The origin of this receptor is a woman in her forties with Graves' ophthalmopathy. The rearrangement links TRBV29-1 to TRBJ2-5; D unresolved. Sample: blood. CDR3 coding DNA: TGCAGCGTTGAAGCCCTAGAGACCCAGTACTTC. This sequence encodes CSVEALETQYF.